The TCR beta chain under discussion was sequenced for a study of blood T cell repertoires in COVID-19 (dated by TCRdb to the early 2020s). About the study as a whole: Samples covering the acute and convalescent phases of COVID-19 were provided by collaborators in the United States, Italy and Spain. The samples were drawn from the first 160 participants of the ongoing ImmuneRACE study and from 950 to 1,500 subjects provided by 6 global collaborators. Where HLA class I and class II types were available, the types were taken from metadata supplied by the sample provider, not from assay-based typing. The repertoires were released in a freely available public database intended as a resource for research on the immune response to SARS-CoV-2. Nearly every sample came with metadata listing a de-identified subject ID, COVID-19 status, age in years and sex. The dataset comprised deeply sampled blood TCRbeta repertoires from subjects exposed to, actively infected with, or recovered from COVID-19. The prospective study material was composed of cDNA or gDNA derived from T cells, B-cell-depleted T cells, or PBMCs.

On this clone itself: Its antigen has not been determined. Qualities for individual bases were not recorded, and no much larger clone is one base off.

TCRbeta CDR3 regions were amplified from genomic DNA using the immunoSEQ Assay, a bias-controlled multiplex PCR. As for the authors' bioinformatics: Within the assay, amplification of reference gene primers was used to estimate how many nucleated cells each sample contained. Sequence reads were collapsed and filtered to measure the absolute abundance of every unique TCRbeta CDR3 rearrangement. For each sample, productive Simpson clonality was calculated as the square root of Simpson's diversity index across productive rearrangements. Here the immuneACCESS table is served through TCRdb, limited to in-frame sequences with V and J called. Missing clones are a known gap in these copies; in checked studies unresolved V genes cover under half, and the rest lacks a known reason. Clone size and V and J calls were adopted from that table, with D and trimming inferred from the DNA. Across this sample there are around 98,000 clones, with about 85% seen only once. Of the sample, 4% to 5.5% is held by the ten largest clones.

Collaborating institutions collected whole blood in K2EDTA tubes following their own protocols. Collaborator samples were shipped for TCRbeta analysis as frozen whole blood, isolated PBMCs, or DNA extracted from either sample type. The CDR3, cysteine through phenylalanine, is 16 amino acids long. Only the CDR3 portion is preserved as DNA: 48 bases, with reading frame beginning at the first base. Trimming takes 1 base from V and 7 bases from J, and the germline ends sit 16 bases apart. CDR1 is given as SGHTA and CDR2 as FQGNSA, both from the germline V gene. Summary of the overall study and its limitations: Clinical and demographic metadata were provided uncurated, with the amount varying by source and participant.

The rearrangement combines TRBV7-2 with TRBJ1-4; 5 matching bases give a weak D call of TRBD1. This TCR came from a man in his 70s with acute or convalescent COVID-19. Source material: peripheral blood. The CDR3 region reads CASSLGGRGVGEKLFF. DNA sequence: TGTGCCAGCAGCTTAGGGGGAAGGGGCGTTGGTGAAAAACTGTTTTTT.